The clone carrying this T cell receptor beta chain is large within its sample. What it recognizes is unknown. Amplification of TRBV12-4/TRBJ1-2 clonotypes used adaptor-ligated barcode primers. Each CDR3 protein gets one entry after TCRdb re-called the multiplex PCR reads with MiXCR. The table has some 540 distinct CDR3 sequences, around a fifth seen once. Study-wide findings and caveats: Tumor-infiltrating Treg TCR alpha and beta sequences overlapped most with tumor naive CD4+ T cells, then blood naive. Tumor memory CD4+ T cell TCR gene usage clustered with blood and lymph node memory CD4+ cells and lymph node naive CD4+ cells.

Trimming shortened V by 5 bases and J by 4 bases, and 11 bases separated the two germline ends. The CDR3 loop spans 13 amino acids. Naive CD4+ cells had CD25+ Tregs removed. This sequence joins TRBV12-3 or TRBV12-4 and TRBJ1-2; D is ambiguous. This TCR was recovered from a female donor with breast cancer. Sequencing used naive CD4+ T cells sorted from blood. Subset reported: naive CD4+ T cells, CD4+CD45RA+CD25-. The CDR3 coding sequence is TGTGCCAGCAGTAAAGGGATTCTCTATGGCTACACCTTC. Its protein product is CASSKGILYGYTF.